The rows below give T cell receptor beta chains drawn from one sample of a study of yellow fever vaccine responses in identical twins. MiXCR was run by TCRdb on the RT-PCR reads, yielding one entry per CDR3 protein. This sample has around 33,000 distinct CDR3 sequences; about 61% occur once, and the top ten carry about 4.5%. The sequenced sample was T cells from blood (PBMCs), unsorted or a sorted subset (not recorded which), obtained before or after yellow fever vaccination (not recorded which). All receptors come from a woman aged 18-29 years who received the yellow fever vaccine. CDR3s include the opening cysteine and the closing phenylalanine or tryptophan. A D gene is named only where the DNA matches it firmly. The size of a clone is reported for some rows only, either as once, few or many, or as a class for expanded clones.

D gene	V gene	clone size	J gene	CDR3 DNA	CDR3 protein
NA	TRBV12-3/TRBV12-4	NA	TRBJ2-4	TGTGCCAGCAGTTTGGGGGACATTCAGTACTTC	CASSLGDIQYF
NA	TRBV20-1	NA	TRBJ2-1	TGCAGTGCTCCCAGCAGCCTACAGCAGTTCTTC	CSAPSSLQQFF
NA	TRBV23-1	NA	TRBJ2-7	TGCGCCAGCAGTCGGCCCGGGGTCGAGCAGTACTTC	CASSRPGVEQYF
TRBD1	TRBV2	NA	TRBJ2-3	TGTGCCAGCAGGAGGGACAGGGGGATTGCAGATACGCAGTATTTT	CASRRDRGIADTQYF
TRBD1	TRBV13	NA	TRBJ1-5	TGTGCCAGCAGGAGTGGGACAGGCGCTCCCAATCAGCCCCAGCATTTT	CASRSGTGAPNQPQHF
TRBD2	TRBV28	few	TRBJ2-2	TGTGCCAGCAGCCAGTACCTCGTGACCGGGACTAGCGGGAGGTTGACCGGGGAGCTGTTTTTT	CASSQYLVTGTSGRLTGELFF
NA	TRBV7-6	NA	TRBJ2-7	TGTGCCAGCAGCTTCAGCGGCAATTCCTACGAGCAGTACTTC	CASSFSGNSYEQYF
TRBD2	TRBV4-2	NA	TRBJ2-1	TGTGCCAGCAGCCACACTAGCGGGGTGGGGTACAATGAGCAGTTCTTC	CASSHTSGVGYNEQFF
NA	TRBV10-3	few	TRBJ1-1	TGTGCCGCCGTTGGAGGGGGCACTGAAGCTTTCTTT	CAAVGGGTEAFF
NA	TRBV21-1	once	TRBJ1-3	TGTGCCAGCAGCAAGGACAGGGGGCTTGGAAACACCATATATTTT	CASSKDRGLGNTIYF
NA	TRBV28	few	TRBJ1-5	TGTGCCAGCAGTTTAGGGGACAATCAGCCCCAGCATTTT	CASSLGDNQPQHF
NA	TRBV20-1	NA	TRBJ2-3	TGCAGTGCTAGAGAAGGCGGGACTAGCACAGATACGCAGTATTTT	CSAREGGTSTDTQYF
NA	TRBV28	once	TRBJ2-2	TGTGCCTGCCTAACACGGAGGGCCGGGGAGCTGTTTTTT	CACLTRRAGELFF
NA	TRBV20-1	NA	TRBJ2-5	TGCAGTGCTAGTGACCTCAGGGGCGAGACCCAGTACTTC	CSASDLRGETQYF
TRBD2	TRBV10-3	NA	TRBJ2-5	TGTGCCATCAGCCCACTAGCGGGGGGTCTGGAGACCCAGTACTTC	CAISPLAGGLETQYF
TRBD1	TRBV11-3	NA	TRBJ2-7	TGTGCCAGCAGCTTAGCCGGGACAGGAGTCTACGAGCAGTACTTC	CASSLAGTGVYEQYF
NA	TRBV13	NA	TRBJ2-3	TGTGCCAGCAGCCGGGTCCTAAGAGATGCAGATACGCAGTATTTT	CASSRVLRDADTQYF
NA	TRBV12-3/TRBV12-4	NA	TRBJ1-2	TGTGCCAGCAGTCAGGACCCTTCCTGGGTTGGTGGCTACACCTTC	CASSQDPSWVGGYTF
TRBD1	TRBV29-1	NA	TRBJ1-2	TGCAGCGTCCTCGACAGGGACTATGGCTACACCTTC	CSVLDRDYGYTF
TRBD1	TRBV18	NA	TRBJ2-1	TGTGCCAGCTCAAAACAGGGGACCAATGAGCAGTTCTTC	CASSKQGTNEQFF
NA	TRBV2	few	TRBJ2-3	TGTGCCAGCAGTCAAGGACGGAGCACAGATACGCAGTATTTT	CASSQGRSTDTQYF
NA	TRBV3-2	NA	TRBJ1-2	TGTGCCAGCAGCCAAGGGTCAGTAACTATAGGCTACACCTTC	CASSQGSVTIGYTF